A single sample is the source of the 2 T cell receptor beta chains below, sequenced in a study of early T cells in non-severe SARS-CoV-2 infection. TCRdb ran MiXCR on the 5' RACE reads and lists one entry per CDR3 protein. The sample consists of around 62,000 distinct CDR3 sequences, 4.9% of them appearing once. Sequencing used whole blood. The origin of the receptors is an adult who was a healthcare worker with PCR-confirmed SARS-CoV-2 infection or an uninfected control (not recorded which).

This sequence joins TRBV6-1 and TRBJ2-3; possibly TRBD1 for D (5 bases). CDR3 size: 16 residues. CDR1 is MNHNS, CDR2 SASEGT, per germline. The CDR3 reads CTNSEWGSSTTDTQYF. The CDR3 DNA sequence: TGTACCAACAGTGAATGGGGCAGCTCTACCACAGATACGCAGTATTTT.

DNA of the CDR3: TGTGCCAGCAGCCAAGTACCAGGGGGTCGAACTGAAGCTTTCTTT. Its protein is CASSQVPGGRTEAFF. The chain couples TRBV14 to TRBJ1-1, with 7 positions matching TRBD1. This CDR3 has 15 amino acids. Germline V CDR1 and CDR2: SGHDN, FVKESK. The J segment lost 5 bases and the V segment lost 1 base, leaving 7 bases of the junction unmatched.